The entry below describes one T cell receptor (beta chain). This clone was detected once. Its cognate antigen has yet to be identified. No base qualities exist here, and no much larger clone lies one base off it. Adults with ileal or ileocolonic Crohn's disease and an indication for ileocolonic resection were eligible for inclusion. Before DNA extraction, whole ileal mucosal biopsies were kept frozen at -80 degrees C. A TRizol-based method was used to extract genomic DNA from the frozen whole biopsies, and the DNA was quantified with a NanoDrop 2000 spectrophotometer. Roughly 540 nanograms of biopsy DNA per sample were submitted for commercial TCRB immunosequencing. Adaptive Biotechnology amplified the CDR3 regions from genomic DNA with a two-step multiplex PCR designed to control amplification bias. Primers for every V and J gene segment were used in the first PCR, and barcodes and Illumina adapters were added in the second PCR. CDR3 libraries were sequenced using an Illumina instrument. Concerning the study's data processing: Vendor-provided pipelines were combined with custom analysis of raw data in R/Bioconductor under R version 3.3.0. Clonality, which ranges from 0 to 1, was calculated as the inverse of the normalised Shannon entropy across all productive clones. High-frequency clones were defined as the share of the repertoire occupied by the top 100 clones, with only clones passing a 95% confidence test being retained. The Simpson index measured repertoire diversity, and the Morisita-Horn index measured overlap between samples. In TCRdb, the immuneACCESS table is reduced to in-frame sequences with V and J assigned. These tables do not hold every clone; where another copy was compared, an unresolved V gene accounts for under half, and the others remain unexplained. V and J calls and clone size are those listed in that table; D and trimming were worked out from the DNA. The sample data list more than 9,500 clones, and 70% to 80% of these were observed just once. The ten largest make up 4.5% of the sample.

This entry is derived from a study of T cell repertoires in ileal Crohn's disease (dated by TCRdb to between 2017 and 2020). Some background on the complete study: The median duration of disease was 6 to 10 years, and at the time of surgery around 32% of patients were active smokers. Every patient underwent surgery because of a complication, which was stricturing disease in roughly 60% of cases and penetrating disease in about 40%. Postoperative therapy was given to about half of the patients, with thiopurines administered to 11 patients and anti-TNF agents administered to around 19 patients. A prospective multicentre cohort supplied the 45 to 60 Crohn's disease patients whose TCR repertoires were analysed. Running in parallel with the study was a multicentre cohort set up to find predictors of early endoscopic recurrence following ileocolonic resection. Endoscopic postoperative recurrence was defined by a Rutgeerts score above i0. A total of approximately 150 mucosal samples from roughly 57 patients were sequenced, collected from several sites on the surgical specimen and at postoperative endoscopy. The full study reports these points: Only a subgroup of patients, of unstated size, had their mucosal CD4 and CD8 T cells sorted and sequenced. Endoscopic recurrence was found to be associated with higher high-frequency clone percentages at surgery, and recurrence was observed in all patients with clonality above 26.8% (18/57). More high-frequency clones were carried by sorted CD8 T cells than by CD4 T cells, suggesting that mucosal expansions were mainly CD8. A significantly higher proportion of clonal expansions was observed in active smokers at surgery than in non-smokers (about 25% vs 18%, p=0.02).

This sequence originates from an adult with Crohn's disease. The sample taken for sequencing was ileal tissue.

DNA sequence: TGCAGTGGCACCACGGGTGAAAAACTGTTTTTT. Translated, this gives CSGTTGEKLFF. The chain employs TRBV20-1 and TRBJ1-4, with the D gene too uncertain to name. The CDR3 sequence holds 11 residues, the cysteine and phenylalanine included. The retained sequence is limited to the CDR3, 33 bases, with the frame set at the first base. V is pared back by 7 bases and J by 7 bases, with 10 bases lying between the germline termini. Per the germline V gene (reference sequence), DFQATT is the CDR1 and SNEGSKA is the CDR2.